This entry is about one T cell receptor (beta chain). Its target is unknown. This sample was included in a study of T cells in tumors after PD-1 blockade. For the study at large: Patients received pembrolizumab 200 mg every 3 weeks or cemiplimab 350 mg every 2 weeks. Some patients also took daily vismodegib 150 mg during anti-PD-1 treatment. Peripheral blood samples averaged approximately 33,000 unique clonotypes and about 120,000 templates. Findings and caveats of the study: Some novel exhausted tumor clones appeared in pre-treatment blood, suggesting peripheral recruitment.

Data came from immunoSEQ multiplex PCR; TCRdb stores just in-frame clones and leaves some out. Here the sample spans 60,000 or so clones, around three quarters being singletons. The germline V and J ends were trimmed by 5 bases and 6 bases, with 8 bases remaining between them. The CDR3 runs 11 residues. Germline-derived CDR1 and CDR2 are LGHDT and YNNKEL (reference sequence). The input for sequencing was PBMCs, taken before anti-PD-1 treatment. The TCR comes from a human donor with basal cell carcinoma. The J gene is TRBJ2-7, the V gene TRBV3-1 (or the pseudogene TRBV3-2), with no clear D. The CDR3: CASSYASEQYF. As DNA, the CDR3 is TGTGCCAGCAGCTATGCCAGCGAGCAGTACTTC.